This T cell receptor beta chain comes out of a study of control samples from healthy donors and cancer patients. V dropped 3 bases and J dropped 4 bases, with 10 bases sitting between them. There are 13 residues in the CDR3. Germline lookup yields CDR1 MGHDK and CDR2 SYGVNS. The protocol was immunoSEQ multiplex PCR, while the TCRdb copy is restricted to in-frame clones and leaves out a portion. The data contain around 93,000 clones, around 88% of them seen just once; the ten biggest clones take up 13% to 15%. The chain recombines TRBV25-1 with TRBJ2-7; D unclear. This receptor was taken from a man aged 30 to 39 in good health. The sample comprised blood. CDR3 DNA sequence: TGTGCCAGCAGTGAGCACGGAGCGTACGAGCAGTACTTC. Translated, it gives CASSEHGAYEQYF.